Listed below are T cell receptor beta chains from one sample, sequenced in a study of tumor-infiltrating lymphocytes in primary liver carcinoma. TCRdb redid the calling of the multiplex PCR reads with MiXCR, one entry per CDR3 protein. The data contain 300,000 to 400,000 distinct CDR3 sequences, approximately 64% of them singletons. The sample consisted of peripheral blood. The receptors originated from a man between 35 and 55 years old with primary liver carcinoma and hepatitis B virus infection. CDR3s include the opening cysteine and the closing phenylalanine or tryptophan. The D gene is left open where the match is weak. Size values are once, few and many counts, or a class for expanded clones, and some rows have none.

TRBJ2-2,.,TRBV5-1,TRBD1,CASSHTTGSTGELFF
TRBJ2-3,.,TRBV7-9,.,CASSPNDEGTDTQYF
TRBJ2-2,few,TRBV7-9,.,CASSLSGTGELFF
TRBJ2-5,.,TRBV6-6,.,CASSYLMQETQYF
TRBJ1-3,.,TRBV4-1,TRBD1,CASSQEGTGGFGNTIYF
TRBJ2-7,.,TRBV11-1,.,CTSGSKVYEQYF
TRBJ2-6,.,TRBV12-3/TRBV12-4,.,CAGSLTDSGADVLTF
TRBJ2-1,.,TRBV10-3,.,CAIRNTSSSYNEQFF
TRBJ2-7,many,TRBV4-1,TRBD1,CASSQPGQGFYEQYF
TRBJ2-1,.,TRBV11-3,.,CASSCWNDNEQFF
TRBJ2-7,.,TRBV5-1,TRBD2,CVSRLGPSGRSEQYF
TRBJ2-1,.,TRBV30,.,CVWSWGNEQFF
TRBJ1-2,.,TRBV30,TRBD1,CAWSRDRPYGYTF
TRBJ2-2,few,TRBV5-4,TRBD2,CASSRTSGNTGELFF
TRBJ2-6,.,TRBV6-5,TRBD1,CASSPTGGRSGANVLTF
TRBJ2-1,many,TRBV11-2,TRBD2,CASSLEVGGPNNEQFF
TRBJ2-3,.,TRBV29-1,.,CSVEGAGVGTDAQFF
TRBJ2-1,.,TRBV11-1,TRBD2,CPSSPGLGSVSELFF
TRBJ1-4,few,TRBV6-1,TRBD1,CASSNRGEVEKLFF
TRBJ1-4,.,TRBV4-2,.,CASSQEFQGKESATIEKLFF
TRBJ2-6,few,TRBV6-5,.,CTSSSSSGANVLTF
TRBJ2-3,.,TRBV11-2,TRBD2,CASNSTSGSADTQYF
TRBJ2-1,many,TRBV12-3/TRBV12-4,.,CASSSAYEQFF
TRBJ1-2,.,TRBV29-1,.,CSVEGSGCNYGYTF
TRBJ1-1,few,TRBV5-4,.,CASSIQGGNTEAFF
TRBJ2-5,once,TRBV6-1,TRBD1,CASSDRGPGETQCF
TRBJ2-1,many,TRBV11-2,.,CASSFEFDPGTPGFF
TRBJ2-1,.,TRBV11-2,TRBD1,CAGSYGQDNEQFF
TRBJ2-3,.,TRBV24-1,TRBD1,CATSDPGTGGKTQYF
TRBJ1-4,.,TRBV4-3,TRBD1,CASSQDRDRSEKLFF
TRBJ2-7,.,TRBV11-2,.,CASSSPSVRALDQYF
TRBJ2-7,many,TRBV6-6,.,CASSYARGSYEQYF
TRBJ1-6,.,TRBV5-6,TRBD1,CASSWGDSSYNSALHF
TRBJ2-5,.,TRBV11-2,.,CVSSLDGTGIQETQYF
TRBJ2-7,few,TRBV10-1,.,CASSESGSGKQYF
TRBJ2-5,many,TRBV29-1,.,CSVEDLTAQETQYF
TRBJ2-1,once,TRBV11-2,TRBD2,CASSSLAGGDSEQSF
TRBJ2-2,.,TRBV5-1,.,CATSHTTGWSTGELFF
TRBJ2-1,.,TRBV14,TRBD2,CASSQGFGTRIGNEQLF
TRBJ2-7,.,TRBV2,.,CASSEETAPYEQYF
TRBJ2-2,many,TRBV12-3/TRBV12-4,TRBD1,CASSRDRVSGELFF
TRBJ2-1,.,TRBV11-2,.,CGSRSTGDYNEQFF
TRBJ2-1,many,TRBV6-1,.,CASSPLTSINNEQFF
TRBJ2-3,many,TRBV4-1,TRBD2,CASSQVLLIAGALDTQYF
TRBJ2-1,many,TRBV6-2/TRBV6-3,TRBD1,CASSYARWQGADEQFF
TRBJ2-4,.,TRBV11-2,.,CASSYLIGMAKNIQYF
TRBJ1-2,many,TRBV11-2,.,CASSQQYSGYTF
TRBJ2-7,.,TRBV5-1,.,CASSQDPFSYEQYF
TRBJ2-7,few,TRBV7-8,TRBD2,CASGREGLYEQYF
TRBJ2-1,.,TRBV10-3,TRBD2,CAISAGASGRSEQFF
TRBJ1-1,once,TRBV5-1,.,CATSLGGSFTEAFF
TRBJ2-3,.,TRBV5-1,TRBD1,CASSVTQGWTQYF
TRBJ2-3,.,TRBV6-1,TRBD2,CASSGPRGDYTTDTQYF